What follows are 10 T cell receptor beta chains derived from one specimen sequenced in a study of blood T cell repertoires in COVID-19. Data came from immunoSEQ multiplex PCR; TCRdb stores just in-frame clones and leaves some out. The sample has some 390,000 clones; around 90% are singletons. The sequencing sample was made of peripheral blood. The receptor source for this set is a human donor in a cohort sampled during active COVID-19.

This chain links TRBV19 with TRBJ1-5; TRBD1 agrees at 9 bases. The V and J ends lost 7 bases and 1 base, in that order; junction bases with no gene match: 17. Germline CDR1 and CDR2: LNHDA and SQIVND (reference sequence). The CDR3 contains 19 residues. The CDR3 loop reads CASKGPNRGQGKSNQPQHF. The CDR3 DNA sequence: TGTGCCAGTAAGGGACCCAACAGGGGGCAAGGAAAAAGCAATCAGCCCCAGCATTTT.

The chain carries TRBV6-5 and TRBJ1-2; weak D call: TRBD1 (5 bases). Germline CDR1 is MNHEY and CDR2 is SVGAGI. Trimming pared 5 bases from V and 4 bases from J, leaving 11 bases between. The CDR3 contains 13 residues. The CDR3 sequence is CASSHRSGYGYTF. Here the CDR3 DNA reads TGTGCCAGCAGTCACAGGTCGGGCTATGGCTACACCTTC.

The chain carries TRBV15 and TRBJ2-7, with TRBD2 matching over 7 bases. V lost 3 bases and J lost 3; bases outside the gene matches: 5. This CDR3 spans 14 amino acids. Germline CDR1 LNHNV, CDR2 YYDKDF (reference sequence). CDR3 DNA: TGTGCCACCAGCAGCTCTAGCGGCAACTACGAGCAGTACTTC. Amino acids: CATSSSSGNYEQYF.

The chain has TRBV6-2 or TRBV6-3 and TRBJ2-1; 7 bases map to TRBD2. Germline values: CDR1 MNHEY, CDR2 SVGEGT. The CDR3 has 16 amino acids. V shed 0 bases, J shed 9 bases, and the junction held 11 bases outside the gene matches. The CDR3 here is CASSYSKASGGIEQFF. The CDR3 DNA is TGTGCCAGCAGTTACTCGAAGGCTAGCGGTGGAATTGAGCAGTTCTTC.

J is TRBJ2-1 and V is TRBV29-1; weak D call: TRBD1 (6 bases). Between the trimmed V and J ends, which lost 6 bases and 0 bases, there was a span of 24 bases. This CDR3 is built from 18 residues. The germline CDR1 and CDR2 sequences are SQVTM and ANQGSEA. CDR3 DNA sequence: TGCAGCGTCCAGGTAGCGTTGGGGGCCCAGAGCTCCTACAATGAGCAGTTCTTC. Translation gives CSVQVALGAQSSYNEQFF.

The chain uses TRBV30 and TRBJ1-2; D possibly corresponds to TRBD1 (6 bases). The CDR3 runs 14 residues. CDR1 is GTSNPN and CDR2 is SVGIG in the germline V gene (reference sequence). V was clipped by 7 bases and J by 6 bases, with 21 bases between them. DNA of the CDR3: TGTGCCTTATCCGGGACACCCTTTCTAGATGGCTACACCTTC. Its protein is CALSGTPFLDGYTF.

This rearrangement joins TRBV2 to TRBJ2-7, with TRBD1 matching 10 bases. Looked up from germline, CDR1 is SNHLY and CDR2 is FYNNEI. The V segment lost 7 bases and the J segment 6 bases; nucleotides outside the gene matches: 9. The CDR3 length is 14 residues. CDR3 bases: TGTGCCAGCACCCTCCGGGACAGGGGAGTCGAGCAGTACTTC. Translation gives CASTLRDRGVEQYF. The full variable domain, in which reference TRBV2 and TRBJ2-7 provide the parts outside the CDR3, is EPEVTQTPSHQVTQMGQEVILRCVPISNHLYFYWYRQILGQKVEFLVSFYNNEISEKSEIFDDQFSVERPDGSNFTLKIRSTKLEDSAMYFCASTLRDRGVEQYFGPGTRLTVT.

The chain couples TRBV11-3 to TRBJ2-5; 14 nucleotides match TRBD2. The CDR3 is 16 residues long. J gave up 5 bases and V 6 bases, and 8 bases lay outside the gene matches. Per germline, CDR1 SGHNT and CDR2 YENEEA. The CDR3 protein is CASSPGTSGGSETQYF. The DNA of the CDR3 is TGTGCCAGCAGTCCCGGGACTAGCGGGGGTTCGGAGACCCAGTACTTC.

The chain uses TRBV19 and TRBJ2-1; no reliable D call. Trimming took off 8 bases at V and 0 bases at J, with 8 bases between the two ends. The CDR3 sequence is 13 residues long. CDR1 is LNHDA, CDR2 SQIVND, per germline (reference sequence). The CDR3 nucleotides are TGTGCCAGTCCCCCATCCTCCTACAATGAGCAGTTCTTC. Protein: CASPPSSYNEQFF.

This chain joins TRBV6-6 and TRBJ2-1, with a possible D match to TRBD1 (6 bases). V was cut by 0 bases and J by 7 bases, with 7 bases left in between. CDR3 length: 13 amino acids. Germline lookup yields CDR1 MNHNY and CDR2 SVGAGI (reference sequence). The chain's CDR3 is CASSYSGQNEQFF. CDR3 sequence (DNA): TGTGCCAGCAGTTACTCCGGACAGAATGAGCAGTTCTTC.